This TCR beta chain stems from a study of blood T cell repertoires in COVID-19. Turning to the study itself: The origin of the acute and convalescent COVID-19 samples was the United States, Italy and Spain.

This clone was seen ten or more times. Different DNA sequences within this sample yield the same CDR3. Sequencing was performed with immunoSEQ multiplex PCR; in TCRdb, only in-frame clones are kept and a portion is missing. The sample lists about 370,000 clones; around 89% were seen once. Germline lookup yields CDR1 LNHDA and CDR2 SQIVND (reference sequence). Trimming removed 3 bases from V and 4 bases from J, with 15 bases in between. The CDR3 totals 15 residues. The chain carries TRBV19 and TRBJ1-2; D gene uncertain. This TCR came from a man between 18 and 35 years old with active or convalescent COVID-19. The source material was peripheral blood. CDR3: CASSIGGDSVYGYTF. The CDR3 DNA sequence: TGTGCCAGTAGTATCGGCGGTGACTCTGTCTATGGCTACACCTTC.